The 9 T cell receptor beta chains below come from one sample, sequenced in a study of cytomegalovirus exposure and HLA in healthy donors. The PCR employed 60 Vbeta primers together with 13 Jbeta primers. TCRdb's copy holds only in-frame clones and misses some; the assay was immunoSEQ multiplex PCR. The table shows about 60,000 clones, with 80% occurring only once. Sequenced material: PBMCs. These receptors were obtained from a male donor in good health and CMV-seronegative.

This clone was observed a handful of times. The chain couples TRBV9 to TRBJ2-3; 7 nucleotides match TRBD1. The CDR3 is made up of 16 amino acids. Germline CDR1 SGDLS, CDR2 YYNGEE. The V gene end was trimmed by 0 bases and the J gene end by 2 bases; junction bases not matched to a gene: 6. CDR3 protein: CASSVDGDSDTDTQYF. CDR3 bases: TGTGCCAGCAGCGTAGACGGGGACAGCGACACAGATACGCAGTATTTT.

The chain combines TRBV7-3 with TRBJ2-2; 9 nucleotides align to TRBD1. The J segment lost 6 bases and the V segment lost 5 bases, leaving 10 bases of the junction unmatched. CDR1 SGHTA and CDR2 FQGTGA come from the germline V gene. This CDR3 has 16 amino acids. CDR3 coding DNA: TGTGCCAGCAGCCCCTGGGACAGGGAAGGGGCCGGGGAGCTGTTTTTT. Its translation is CASSPWDREGAGELFF.

Note on this clone: Additional DNA sequences in this sample encode the identical CDR3. The J gene is TRBJ1-2, the V gene TRBV5-4, with a tentative D call TRBD1 (5 bases). The CDR3 covers 13 residues. V lost 4 bases, J lost 6 bases, and 13 bases lay in between. Germline V CDR1 and CDR2: SGHNT, YYREEE (reference sequence). CDR3 in amino acids: CASSTGTGDGYTF. CDR3 DNA: TGTGCCAGCAGCACTGGGACGGGGGATGGCTACACCTTC.

CDR3 sequence (DNA): TGTGCCTGGGAGACCGGGACAGGGGGCCCTCGCACTGAAGCTTTCTTT. It specifies CAWETGTGGPRTEAFF. This sequence joins TRBV30 and TRBJ1-1; 12 nucleotides match TRBD1. The CDR3 contains 16 residues. V dropped 5 bases and J dropped 4; count of bases not matched to a gene: 11. Per the germline V gene, CDR1 is GTSNPN and CDR2 is SVGIG (reference sequence).

J is TRBJ1-5 and V is TRBV5-1; 7 nucleotides match TRBD1. The CDR3 contains 15 residues. Germline CDR1 reads SGHRS; CDR2 reads YFSETQ. The V gene end was trimmed by 4 bases and the J gene end by 7 bases; junction bases not matched to a gene: 11. The CDR3 loop is CASSPGDSFSQPQHF. The CDR3 DNA reads as TGCGCCAGCAGCCCGGGGGACAGCTTCTCGCAGCCCCAGCATTTT.

With respect to this clone: A much more abundant neighbour one base away suggests this may be a read error. J is TRBJ2-3 and V is TRBV6-4; 12 bases line up with TRBD2. Germline V CDR1 and CDR2: MRHNA, SNTAGT. The CDR3 is made up of 15 amino acids. V trimming: 3 bases; J trimming: 4 bases; junction bases outside the gene matches: 2. The CDR3, as DNA: TGTGCCAGCAGTGAATCTAGCGGGGGGGCAGATACGCAGTATTTT. It yields the protein CASSESSGGADTQYF.

The J gene is TRBJ2-5, the V gene TRBV9; D gene unclear. Germline loops: CDR1 SGDLS, CDR2 YYNGEE. V lost 0 bases and J 2 bases, leaving 8 bases between the germline ends. The CDR3 runs to 14 residues. CDR3 in amino acids: CASSVGTLQETQYF. CDR3 sequence (DNA): TGTGCCAGCAGCGTAGGTACTCTACAAGAGACCCAGTACTTC.

CDR3 in amino acids: CASRAPGGYQPQHF. In DNA form, the CDR3 reads TGTGCCAGCAGGGCACCAGGGGGATATCAGCCCCAGCATTTT. The chain carries TRBV2 and TRBJ1-5; 7 bases align to TRBD1. Germline CDR1 is SNHLY and CDR2 is FYNNEI. The CDR3 is 14 residues long. With 6 bases clipped from V and 5 bases from J, the junction kept 7 bases outside the gene matches.

The J gene is TRBJ1-6, the V gene TRBV2, with 7 bases that match TRBD1. J gave up 1 base and V 6 bases, and 6 bases lay outside the gene matches. The CDR3 is 16 residues long. Germline values: CDR1 SNHLY, CDR2 FYNNEI. This CDR3 reads CASSRGQSSYNSPLHF. As DNA, the CDR3 is TGTGCCAGCAGCAGGGGACAGTCTTCCTATAATTCACCCCTCCACTTT.